Reported below is one TCR beta chain. This sample was taken from a study of cytomegalovirus exposure and HLA in healthy donors. PCR used 60 Vbeta primers and 13 Jbeta primers. Only in-frame clones appear in the TCRdb table, and some are missing; sequencing was by immunoSEQ multiplex PCR. The table has approximately 82,000 clones, around 70% seen once. V lost 5 bases, J lost 5 bases, and 14 bases stayed unmatched. The CDR3 is 15 residues long. Germline V gives CDR1 SQVTM, CDR2 ANQGSEA. The chain combines TRBV29-1 with TRBJ1-2; TRBD1 matches at 7 bases. The TCR comes from a woman between 50 and 59 years old in good health and CMV-seropositive. Sequencing input: PBMCs. This CDR3 reads CSVSGGSRNEYGYTF. CDR3 DNA sequence: TGCAGCGTTTCAGGGGGGTCCCGTAATGAGTATGGCTACACCTTC.